Sequencing of this TCR beta chain was carried out in a study of cytomegalovirus exposure and HLA in healthy donors. Produced via immunoSEQ multiplex PCR; TCRdb's table is partial and in-frame only. The sample has about 120,000 clones; approximately 88% are singletons. Study-wide findings and caveats: Specificity for CMV antigens was confirmed in vitro for three of the CMV-associated chains. The classifier was said to identify cytomegalovirus status with high specificity and sensitivity.

Points on this clone: Antigen unknown.

Germline V CDR1 and CDR2: SGHVS, FQNEAQ. This CDR3 region has 15 residues. With V trimmed by 5 bases and J by 2 bases, 6 bases remained unmatched. The TCR was taken from a man younger than 35 in good health and CMV-seronegative. The gene calls are TRBV7-8 and TRBJ2-1, with 7 nucleotides matching TRBD1. Specimen: PBMCs. CDR3 sequence: CASSPGTAAYNEQFF. The CDR3 nucleotides are TGTGCCAGCAGCCCTGGGACAGCAGCCTACAATGAGCAGTTCTTC.